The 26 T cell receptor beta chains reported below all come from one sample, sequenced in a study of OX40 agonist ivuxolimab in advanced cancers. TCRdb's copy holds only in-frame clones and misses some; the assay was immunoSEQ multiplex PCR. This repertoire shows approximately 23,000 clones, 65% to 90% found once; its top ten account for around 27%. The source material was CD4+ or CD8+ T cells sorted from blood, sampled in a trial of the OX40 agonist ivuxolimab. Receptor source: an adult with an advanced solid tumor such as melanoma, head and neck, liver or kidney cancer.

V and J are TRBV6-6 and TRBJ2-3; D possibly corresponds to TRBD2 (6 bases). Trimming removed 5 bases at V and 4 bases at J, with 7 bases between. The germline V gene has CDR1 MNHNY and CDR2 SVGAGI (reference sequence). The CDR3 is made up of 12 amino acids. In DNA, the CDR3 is TGTGCCAGCAGTCCGGGGGCAGATACGCAGTATTTT. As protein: CASSPGADTQYF.

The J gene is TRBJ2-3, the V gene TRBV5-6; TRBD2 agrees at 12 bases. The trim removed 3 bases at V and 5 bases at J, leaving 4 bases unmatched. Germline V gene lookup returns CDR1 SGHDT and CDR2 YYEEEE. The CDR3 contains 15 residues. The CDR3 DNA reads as TGTGCCAGCAGCTCAGGGACTAGCGGGCGAGATACGCAGTATTTT. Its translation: CASSSGTSGRDTQYF.

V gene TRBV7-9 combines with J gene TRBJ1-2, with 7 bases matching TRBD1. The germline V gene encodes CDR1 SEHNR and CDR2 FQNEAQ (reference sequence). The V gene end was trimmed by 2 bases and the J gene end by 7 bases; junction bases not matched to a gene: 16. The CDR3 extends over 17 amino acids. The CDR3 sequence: CASSLLPEQGVIRGYTF. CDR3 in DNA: TGTGCCAGCAGCTTATTGCCCGAGCAGGGGGTAATTCGTGGCTACACCTTC.

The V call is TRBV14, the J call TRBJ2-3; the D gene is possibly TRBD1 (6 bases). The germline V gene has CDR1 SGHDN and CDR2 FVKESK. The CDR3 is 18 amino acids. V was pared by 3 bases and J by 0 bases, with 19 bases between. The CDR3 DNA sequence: TGTGCCAGCAGCCACGGTAGAAACAGGGCGTTGAGCACAGATACGCAGTATTTT. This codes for CASSHGRNRALSTDTQYF.

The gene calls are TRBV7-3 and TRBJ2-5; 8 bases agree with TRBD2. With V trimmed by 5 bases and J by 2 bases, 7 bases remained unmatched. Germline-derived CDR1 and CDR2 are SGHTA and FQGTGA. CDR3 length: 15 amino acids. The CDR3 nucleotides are TGTGCCAGCAGCCAAACCGGGGGGGCGCAAGAGACCCAGTACTTC. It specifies CASSQTGGAQETQYF.

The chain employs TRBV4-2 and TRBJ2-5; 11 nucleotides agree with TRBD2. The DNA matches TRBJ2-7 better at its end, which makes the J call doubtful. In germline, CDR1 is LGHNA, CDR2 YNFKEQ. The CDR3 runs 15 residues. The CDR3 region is CASSQLGLAAYEQYF. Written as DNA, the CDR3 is TGTGCCAGCAGCCAACTGGGACTAGCGGCCTACGAGCAGTACTTC.

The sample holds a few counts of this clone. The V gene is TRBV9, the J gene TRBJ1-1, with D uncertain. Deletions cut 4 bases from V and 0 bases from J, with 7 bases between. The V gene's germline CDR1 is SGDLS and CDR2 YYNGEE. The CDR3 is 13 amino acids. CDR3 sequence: CASSLSLNTEAFF. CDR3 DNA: TGTGCCAGCAGCCTCTCCCTGAACACTGAAGCTTTCTTT.

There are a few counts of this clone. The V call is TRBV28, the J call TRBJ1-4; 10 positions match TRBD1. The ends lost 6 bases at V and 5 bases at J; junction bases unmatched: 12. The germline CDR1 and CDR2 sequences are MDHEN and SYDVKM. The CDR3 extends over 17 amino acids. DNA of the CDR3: TGTGCCAGCAGCACCTCCCGACAGGGGGCCGGCAATGAAAAACTGTTTTTT. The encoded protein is CASSTSRQGAGNEKLFF.

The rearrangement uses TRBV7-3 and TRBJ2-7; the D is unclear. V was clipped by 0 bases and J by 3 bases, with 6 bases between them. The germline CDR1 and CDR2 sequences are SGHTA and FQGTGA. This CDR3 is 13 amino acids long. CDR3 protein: CASSLTVGYEQYF. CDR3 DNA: TGTGCCAGCAGCTTAACGGTGGGCTACGAGCAGTACTTC.

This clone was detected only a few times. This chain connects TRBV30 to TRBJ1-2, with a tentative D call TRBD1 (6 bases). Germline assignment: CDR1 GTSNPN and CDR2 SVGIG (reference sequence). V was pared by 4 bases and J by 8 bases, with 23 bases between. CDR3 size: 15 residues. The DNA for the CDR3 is TGTGCCTGGAAATTATACAGGGTTCTGTGGGGCGGCTACACCTTC. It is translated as CAWKLYRVLWGGYTF.

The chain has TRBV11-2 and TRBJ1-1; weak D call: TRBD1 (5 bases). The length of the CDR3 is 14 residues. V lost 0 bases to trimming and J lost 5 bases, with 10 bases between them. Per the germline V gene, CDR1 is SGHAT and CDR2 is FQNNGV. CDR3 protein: CASSLELGDTEAFF. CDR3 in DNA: TGTGCCAGCAGCTTAGAACTGGGGGATACTGAAGCTTTCTTT.

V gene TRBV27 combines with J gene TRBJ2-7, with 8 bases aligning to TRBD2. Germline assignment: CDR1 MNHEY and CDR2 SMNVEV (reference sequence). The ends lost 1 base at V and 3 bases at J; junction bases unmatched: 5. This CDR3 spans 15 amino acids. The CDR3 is CASSLFSGKFYEQYF. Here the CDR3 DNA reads TGTGCCAGCAGTTTATTTAGCGGGAAATTCTACGAGCAGTACTTC.

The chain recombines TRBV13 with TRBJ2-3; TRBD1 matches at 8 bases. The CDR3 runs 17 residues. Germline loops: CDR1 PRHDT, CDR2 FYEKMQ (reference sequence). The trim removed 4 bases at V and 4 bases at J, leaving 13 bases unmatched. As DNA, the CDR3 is TGTGCCAGCAGCTCGACTGGGGGCCAGGGGGCATCAGATACGCAGTATTTT. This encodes CASSSTGGQGASDTQYF.

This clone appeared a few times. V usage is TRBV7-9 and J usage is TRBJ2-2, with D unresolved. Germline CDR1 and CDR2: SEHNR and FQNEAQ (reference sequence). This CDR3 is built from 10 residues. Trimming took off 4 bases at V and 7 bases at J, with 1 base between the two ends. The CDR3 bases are TGTGCCAGCAGCTACGGGGAGCTGTTTTTT. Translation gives CASSYGELFF.

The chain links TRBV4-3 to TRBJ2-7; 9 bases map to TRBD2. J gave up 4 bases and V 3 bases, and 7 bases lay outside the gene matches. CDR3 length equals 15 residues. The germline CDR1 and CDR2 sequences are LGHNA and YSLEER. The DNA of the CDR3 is TGCGCCAGCAGCCAGGCCCTGGCGGGAGGGTACGAGCAGTACTTC. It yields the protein CASSQALAGGYEQYF.

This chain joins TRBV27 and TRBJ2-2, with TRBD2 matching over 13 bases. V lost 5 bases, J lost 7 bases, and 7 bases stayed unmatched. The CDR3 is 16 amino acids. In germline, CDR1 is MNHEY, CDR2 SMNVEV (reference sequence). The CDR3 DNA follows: TGTGCCAGCAGTGAACTAGCGGGAGGGCTTAACGGGGAGCTGTTTTTT. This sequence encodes CASSELAGGLNGELFF.

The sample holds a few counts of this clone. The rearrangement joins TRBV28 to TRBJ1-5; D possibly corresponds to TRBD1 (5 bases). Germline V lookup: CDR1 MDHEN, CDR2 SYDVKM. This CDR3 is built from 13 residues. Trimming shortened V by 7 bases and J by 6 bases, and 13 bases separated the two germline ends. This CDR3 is CASTEMGGQPQHF. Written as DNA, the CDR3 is TGTGCCAGCACCGAGATGGGGGGTCAGCCCCAGCATTTT.

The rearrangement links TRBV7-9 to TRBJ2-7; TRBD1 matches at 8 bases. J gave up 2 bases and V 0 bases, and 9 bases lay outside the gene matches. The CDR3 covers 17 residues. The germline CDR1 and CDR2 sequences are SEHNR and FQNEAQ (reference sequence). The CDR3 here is CASSLARGGQETYEQYF. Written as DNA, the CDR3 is TGTGCCAGCAGCTTAGCCAGAGGGGGACAGGAAACCTACGAGCAGTACTTC.

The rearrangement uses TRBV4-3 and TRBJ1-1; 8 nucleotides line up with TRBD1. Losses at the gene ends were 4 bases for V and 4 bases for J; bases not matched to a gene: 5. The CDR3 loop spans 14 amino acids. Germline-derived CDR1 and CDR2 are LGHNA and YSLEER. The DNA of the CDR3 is TGCGCCAGCAGCCGATCACAGGGGGGCACTGAAGCTTTCTTT. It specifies CASSRSQGGTEAFF.

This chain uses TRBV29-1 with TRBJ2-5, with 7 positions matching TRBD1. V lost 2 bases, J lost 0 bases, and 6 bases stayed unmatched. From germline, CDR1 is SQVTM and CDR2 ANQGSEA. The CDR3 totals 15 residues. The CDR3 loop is CSVEFDRVYQETQYF. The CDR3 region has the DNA TGCAGCGTTGAATTTGACAGGGTGTACCAAGAGACCCAGTACTTC.

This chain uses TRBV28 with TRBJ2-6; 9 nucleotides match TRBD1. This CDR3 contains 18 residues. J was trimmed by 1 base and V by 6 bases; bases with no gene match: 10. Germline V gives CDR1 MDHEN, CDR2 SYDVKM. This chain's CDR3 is CASRRPGQGLSGANVLTF. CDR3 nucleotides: TGTGCCAGCAGACGTCCGGGACAGGGTCTTTCTGGGGCCAACGTCCTGACTTTC.

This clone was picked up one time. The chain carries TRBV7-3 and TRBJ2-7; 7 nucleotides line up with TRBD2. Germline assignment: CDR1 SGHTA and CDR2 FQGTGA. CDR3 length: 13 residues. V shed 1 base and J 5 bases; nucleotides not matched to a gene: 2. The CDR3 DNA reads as TGTGCCAGCAGCTTAAGGGGGGGTCACGAGCAGTACTTC. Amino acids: CASSLRGGHEQYF.

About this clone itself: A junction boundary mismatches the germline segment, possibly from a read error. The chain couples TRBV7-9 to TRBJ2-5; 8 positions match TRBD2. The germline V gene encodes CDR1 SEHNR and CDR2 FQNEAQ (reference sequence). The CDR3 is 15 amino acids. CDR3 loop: CASSIAGTREETQYF. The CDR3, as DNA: TGTGCCAGCAGCATAGCCGGGACTAGAGAAGAGACCCAGTACTTC.

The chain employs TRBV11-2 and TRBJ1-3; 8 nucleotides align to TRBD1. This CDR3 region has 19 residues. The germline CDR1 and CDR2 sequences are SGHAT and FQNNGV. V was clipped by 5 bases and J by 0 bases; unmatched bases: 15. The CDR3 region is CASSHPRGDRRLSGNTIYF. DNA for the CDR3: TGTGCCAGCAGCCATCCAAGGGGGGACAGGAGACTCTCTGGAAACACCATATATTTT.

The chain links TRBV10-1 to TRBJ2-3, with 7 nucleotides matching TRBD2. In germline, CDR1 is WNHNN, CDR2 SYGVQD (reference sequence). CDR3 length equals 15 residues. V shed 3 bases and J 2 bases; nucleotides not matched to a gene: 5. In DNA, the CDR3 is TGCGCCAGCAGTGACCGGGAGGCGTCCACAGATACGCAGTATTTT. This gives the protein CASSDREASTDTQYF.

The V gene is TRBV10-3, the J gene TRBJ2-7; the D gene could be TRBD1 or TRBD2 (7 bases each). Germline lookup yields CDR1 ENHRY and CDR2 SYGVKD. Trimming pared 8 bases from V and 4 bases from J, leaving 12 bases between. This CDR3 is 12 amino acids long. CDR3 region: CAIGQGGYEQYF. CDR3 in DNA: TGTGCCATCGGTCAGGGGGGGTACGAGCAGTACTTC.